One TCR beta chain is described in this entry. Treatment of the sample: 19 received Ad26.COV2.S at low or high dose, single or two shots; roughly five received placebo; per-sample allocation not given. The study sampled participants on day 63 after the first vaccine or placebo injection. This adult donor, from Boston, was 18-55 years old. The administered vaccine (an Ad26 vector) expressed Wuhan-strain SARS-CoV-2 spike. The CDR3 contains 13 residues. V lost 7 bases and J 6 bases, leaving 15 bases between the germline ends. Germline assignment: CDR1 LNHDA and CDR2 SQIVND (reference sequence). This record comes from a study of Ad26.COV2.S vaccination and SARS-CoV-2 variants. Study overall: Among those in the COV1001 Ad26.COV2.S trial arm was the donor. Intramuscular Ad26.COV2.S at 5x10^10 or 1x10^11 viral particles.

Sequencing used immunoSEQ multiplex PCR; TCRdb keeps in-frame clones, though not all of them. Of 300,000 to 400,000 clones in the sample, 70% to 90% were seen once. The source was peripheral blood, collected in a trial of Ad26.COV2.S vaccine versus placebo. This chain links TRBV19 with TRBJ1-2, with D possibly TRBD1 on 5 matching bases. The receptor comes from a person between 18 and 60 years old who received the Ad26.COV2.S COVID-19 vaccine or a placebo. The CDR3 loop reads CASNRGQRDGYTF. CDR3 nucleotides: TGTGCCAGTAATAGGGGCCAACGCGATGGCTACACCTTC.